This T cell receptor (beta chain) was identified during a study of shared clonotypes between healthy human individuals (dated by TCRdb to 2019 to 2021). At the level of the whole study: A couple of women and a few men aged 18 to 49 years were included in the cohort. To estimate repertoire size and how much clonotype sharing occurs between individuals, the study deeply sequenced the blood TCR repertoires of 5 or 6 healthy adults. Per donor, three plates each were used for CD4 naive and CD4 memory, two for CD8 naive, and one for CD8 memory. Leukapheresis yielded between about 0.9 and 8.9 billion PBMCs per donor. To increase sequencing depth and limit assay-specific biases, different laboratories used diverse techniques to prepare libraries and sequence TCR repertoires. The paper's findings and limits, for the study overall: When a few donors were compared, the shared fraction of clonotypes was 5% to 6.5% for naive CD4, 3.5% to 4% for naive CD8, 2% to 2.5% for memory CD4, and around 0.37% for memory CD8. Compared with non-shared clonotypes, clonotypes shared by all four sorted-subset donors had higher generation probabilities. Sampling was restricted to blood, and TCR repertoires in tissue are likely to differ from TCR repertoires in blood. Pairwise subsampling led to the expectation that sequencing depth would affect the degree of clonotype sharing among donors. Naive subsets generally had larger estimated clonotype richness than memory subsets. The small number of donors limited the genetic and exposure-history diversity represented. Incomplete sequencing was indicated by rarefaction of sorted-subset datasets, despite the large sequencing depth.

The CDR3 goes from the cysteine to the phenylalanine over 16 residues. The read is trimmed to its CDR3 DNA, 48 bases read in frame from base 1. V loses 3 bases at its end and J loses 9 bases; junction bases beyond the gene matches: 14. Using the deep immunoSEQ assay, multiplex PCR amplified TCR CDR3 regions from genomic DNA. Extracted genomic DNA from each cell subset was distributed evenly across all wells of several immunoSEQ 96-well plates, and each plate was treated as a replicate. For sorted subsets, each replicate PCR was loaded with about 0.2 ug genomic DNA, equivalent to approximately 27,000 T cell genomes. The purified libraries were quantified using a Qubit 3.0 fluorometer, sized with a Bioanalyzer 2100, and then quantified again using the KAPA Library Quantification kit. Every immunoSEQ 96-well plate was sequenced on a separate single-read 150-cycle Illumina NextSeq 550 flow cell. As for how the authors treated the data: Because the immunoSEQ output included only junctional sequences and no quality scores, the filtering could not be the same as the filtering used for full-length reads. To assign V/J genes and CDR3, sequences were annotated using PyIR, a Python wrapper for IgBLAST v1.9, with IMGT germline references. Reads were filtered out if the reads had weak V/J assignments (E-value above 1e-6), no CDR3, stop codons, out-of-frame junctions, or ambiguous translated residues. A V3J clonotype was defined by an identical inferred V gene, J gene, and CDR3 amino acid sequence. The percentage overlap between two repertoires was calculated by dividing the number of shared unique clonotypes by the size of the smaller repertoire. RTK rarefaction, the Chao1 estimator, and Recon v2.1 estimates of unobserved clonotypes were used to assess repertoire richness. Generation probabilities were computed with OLGA for all TCRbeta clonotypes obtained by the gDNA method from several donors. TCRdb took this table from immuneACCESS and kept in-frame rearrangements with V and J called. Such tables lack part of the clones; where checked against another copy, unresolved V genes explain under half of the gap, and the rest is unexplained. V, J and clone size are taken as reported in that table, and D and trimming were inferred from the DNA itself. For this sample the table gives approximately 250,000 clones, of which approximately 65% were detected only once. The ten top clones hold more than 9.5% of the sample.

Healthy HIV-negative adults with no recently reported acute infections or vaccinations were included as donors. Only Caucasian adults living in Nashville, Tennessee, USA were represented among the donors. CD4+ T cells were enriched through magnetic negative selection, after which naive cells were positively selected on CD45RA and the remaining negative fraction served as the memory subset. Blood was obtained by leukapheresis, after which PBMCs were separated by Ficoll-Histopaque density gradient centrifugation and cryopreserved in liquid nitrogen vapor phase. Analytical flow cytometry was used to check the purity and quantity of every magnetically sorted T cell population. Genomic DNA was isolated from each sorted fraction and quantified by UV absorbance on a Nanodrop 2000c. This clone has a single count. It has no known antigen specificity. No much larger clone exists at a distance of one base, and base qualities are not known.

The receptor's source is a man aged 25 to 40 in good health. The sequenced sample was memory CD4+ T cells sorted from blood. The cell subset or site label on this specimen signifies: CD45RA-negative fraction. The rearranged segments are TRBV23-1 and TRBJ2-1; 7 of the junction bases match TRBD2. TRBV23-1 is flagged as an ORF with uncertain function. The nucleotides read TGCGCCAGCAGTCATTATCCCCCCGACCTAGCGGTTGAGCAGTTCTTC. This translates into CASSHYPPDLAVEQFF.